The next 15 T cell receptor beta chains were all read from a single sample in a study of neoadjuvant nivolumab and ipilimumab in lung cancer. The data were produced by immunoSEQ multiplex PCR, yet TCRdb's version contains in-frame clones alone and is incomplete. The data hold some 9,100 clones, with approximately 80% observed a single time. The specimen comprised tumor tissue, sampled after neoadjuvant nivolumab, alone or with ipilimumab, at or shortly before surgery. These receptors were collected from an adult with non-small cell lung cancer.

This chain connects TRBV7-3 to TRBJ2-7; TRBD2 matches 10 bases. Germline-derived CDR1 and CDR2 are SGHTA and FQGTGA. The ends lost 2 bases at V and 5 bases at J; junction bases unmatched: 6. This CDR3 comprises 15 residues. Here the CDR3 reads CASSLASGRIHEQYF. The CDR3 region has the DNA TGTGCCAGCAGCTTAGCTAGCGGGAGAATCCACGAGCAGTACTTC.

The gene calls are TRBV5-4 and TRBJ2-7; 8 bases agree with TRBD2. The CDR3 length is 14 residues. The junction had 2 bases not matched to a gene; V was cut back by 1 base and J by 2 bases. CDR1 and CDR2 (germline): SGHNT, YYREEE (reference sequence). CDR3 DNA: TGTGCCAGCAGCTTGCGCGGGAGGCCCTACGAGCAGTACTTC. Amino acids: CASSLRGRPYEQYF.

The J gene is TRBJ2-3, the V gene TRBV15; TRBD2 aligns across 8 bases. The CDR3 length is 17 residues. V was clipped by 2 bases and J by 4 bases; unmatched bases: 11. Germline V gene lookup returns CDR1 LNHNV and CDR2 YYDKDF (reference sequence). CDR3 sequence: CATSRPSDGRAADTQYF. The CDR3 nucleotides are TGTGCCACCAGCAGACCCTCGGACGGGAGGGCCGCAGATACGCAGTATTTT.

The genes are TRBV5-6 and TRBJ2-1; D possibly matches TRBD1 or TRBD2 (5 bases each). Germline V gene data show CDR1 as SGHDT and CDR2 as YYEEEE. This CDR3 is 15 amino acids long. Trimming pared 5 bases from V and 3 bases from J, leaving 15 bases between. The CDR3 nucleotides are TGTGCCAGCAGTACGGGACGGCGCCTCTACAATGAGCAGTTCTTC. Its protein is CASSTGRRLYNEQFF.

The chain has TRBV7-8 and TRBJ1-4; D is unclear. CDR3 length equals 16 residues. Trimming removed 2 bases at V and 0 bases at J, with 10 bases between. CDR1 SGHVS and CDR2 FQNEAQ come from the germline V gene. CDR3 protein: CASSLWSLATNEKLFF. The CDR3 DNA follows: TGTGCCAGCAGCTTATGGAGCCTGGCAACTAATGAAAAACTGTTTTTT.

A few counts support this clone. The V call is TRBV9, the J call TRBJ2-7; weak D call: TRBD2 (6 bases). This CDR3 has 14 amino acids. CDR1 is SGDLS and CDR2 is YYNGEE in the germline V gene. Trimming left V 1 base short and J 1 base short, with 9 bases between. The DNA of the CDR3 is TGTGCCAGCAGCGTAACGGGAGTTTCCTACGAGCAGTACTTC. It codes for CASSVTGVSYEQYF.

This rearrangement joins TRBV30 to TRBJ2-7, with 12 bases lining up with TRBD1. Germline trimming cut 6 bases from V and 5 bases from J; bases unmatched to any gene: 2. In germline, CDR1 is GTSNPN, CDR2 SVGIG (reference sequence). The CDR3 is made up of 12 amino acids. In nucleotides, the CDR3 is TGTGCCTGCGGGACAGGGGGCGACGAGCAGTACTTC. Residues: CACGTGGDEQYF. The full variable domain, its missing parts supplied by reference TRBV30 and TRBJ2-7, is SQTIHQWPATLVQPVGSPLSLECTVEGTSNPNLYWYRQAAGRGLQLLFYSVGIGQISSEVPQNLSASRPQDRQFILSSKKLLLSDSGFYLCACGTGGDEQYFGPGTRLTVT.

The CDR3 DNA is TGCGCCAGCAGCCAAGGGGATAGATTCGGAGCGGGAATCTACGAGCAGTACTTC. It yields the protein CASSQGDRFGAGIYEQYF. The J gene is TRBJ2-7, the V gene TRBV4-3; 7 nucleotides line up with TRBD2. Germline loops: CDR1 LGHNA, CDR2 YSLEER. V trimming: 1 base; J trimming: 3 bases; junction bases outside the gene matches: 15. The CDR3 is 18 amino acids.

V and J are TRBV20-1 and TRBJ2-3, with a weak D call TRBD2 (5 bases). This CDR3 is built from 11 residues. From germline, CDR1 is DFQATT and CDR2 SNEGSKA (reference sequence). The DNA for the CDR3 is TGCAGCCTGGAGGGCACAGATACGCAGTATTTT. Translated, it gives CSLEGTDTQYF.

The V and J genes are TRBV11-2 and TRBJ2-7; 7 positions agree with TRBD1. V lost 2 bases to trimming and J lost 5 bases; unmatched junction nucleotides: 9. Germline CDR1 SGHAT, CDR2 FQNNGV. The CDR3 is 15 amino acids. The CDR3 region has the DNA TGTGCCAGCAGCTTAACAGGGGATCCGATGGACGAGCAGTACTTC. Translation gives CASSLTGDPMDEQYF. The full variable domain, with the rest looked up from reference TRBV11-2 and TRBJ2-7, is EAGVAQSPRYKIIEKRQSVAFWCNPISGHATLYWYQQILGQGPKLLIQFQNNGVVDDSQLPKDRFSAERLKGVDSTLKIQPAKLEDSAVYLCASSLTGDPMDEQYFGPGTRLTVT.

This clone has just a few counts. V gene TRBV5-5 combines with J gene TRBJ1-5, with unresolved D. The CDR3 length is 14 residues. Germline V gives CDR1 SGHKS, CDR2 YYEKEE (reference sequence). V lost 2 bases to trimming and J lost 6 bases, with 12 bases between them. CDR3 residues: CASSFMGSVQPQHF. The CDR3 bases are TGTGCCAGCAGCTTTATGGGATCGGTTCAGCCCCAGCATTTT.

The chain employs TRBV7-2 and TRBJ2-7; 10 positions agree with TRBD1. CDR1 is SGHTA and CDR2 is FQGNSA in the germline V gene. The CDR3 sequence is 14 residues long. V lost 3 bases, J lost 6 bases, and 5 bases stayed unmatched. The CDR3 region is CASSLGQGQGEQYF. DNA for the CDR3: TGTGCCAGCAGCTTGGGACAGGGGCAGGGCGAGCAGTACTTC.

This sequence joins TRBV19 and TRBJ2-3; possible D gene TRBD2, 6 bases. The CDR3 runs 16 residues. Trimming took off 5 bases at V and 2 bases at J, with 17 bases between the two ends. Germline-derived CDR1 and CDR2 are LNHDA and SQIVND (reference sequence). The CDR3 DNA follows: TGTGCCAGTAGTGCCGGGCTAGCGTCCTACACAGATACGCAGTATTTT. Encoded protein: CASSAGLASYTDTQYF.

This clone was seen only a few times. The genes are TRBV4-2 and TRBJ1-4, with TRBD1 as a possible D gene (6 bases). Looked up from germline, CDR1 is LGHNA and CDR2 is YNFKEQ. Trimming took 2 bases from V and 2 from J, leaving 21 bases between them. The CDR3 loop spans 19 amino acids. Here the CDR3 reads CASSQIWGGPTGTNEKLFF. The CDR3 bases are TGTGCCAGCAGCCAAATTTGGGGGGGCCCCACGGGTACTAATGAAAAACTGTTTTTT.

The chain uses TRBV18 and TRBJ2-1; no firm D call. Germline V gene lookup returns CDR1 KGHSH and CDR2 LQKENI. There are 13 residues in the CDR3. The V gene lost 4 bases and the J gene lost 7 bases, with 11 bases spanning the gap. CDR3 loop: CASSLTNRNEQFF. CDR3 bases: TGTGCCAGCTCACTCACGAACCGGAATGAGCAGTTCTTC.